One and the same sample provided the 8 T cell receptor beta chains below, sequenced in a study of T cell responses to AZD1222 COVID-19 vaccine. Sequencing used immunoSEQ multiplex PCR; TCRdb keeps in-frame clones, though not all of them. The sample consists of roughly 170,000 clones, approximately 94% of them appearing once. The sample consisted of peripheral blood, taken 28 days after the second AZD1222 dose. These receptor sequences come from an adult who received the AZD1222 COVID-19 vaccine.

The chain joins TRBV19 to TRBJ1-1, with 10 bases aligning to TRBD1. The CDR3 is 16 residues long. Germline V lookup: CDR1 LNHDA, CDR2 SQIVND (reference sequence). Trimming took 5 bases from V and 5 from J; bases not matched to a gene: 11. The CDR3 sequence is CASSAGGQGRGTEAFF. Here the CDR3 DNA reads TGTGCCAGTAGTGCGGGGGGACAGGGGAGAGGAACTGAAGCTTTCTTT.

The genes are TRBV5-4 and TRBJ1-6, with 10 bases fitting TRBD1. The length of the CDR3 is 16 residues. Per the germline V gene, CDR1 is SGHNT and CDR2 is YYREEE (reference sequence). The junction had 3 bases not matched to a gene; V was cut back by 0 bases and J by 6 bases. The CDR3 DNA reads as TGTGCCAGCAGCTTGGATAGGACAGGGGGTAATTCACCCCTCCACTTT. It translates to CASSLDRTGGNSPLHF.

This clone was observed a single time. V usage is TRBV19 and J usage is TRBJ1-4; D remains ambiguous. CDR3 length: 11 residues. The germline V gene encodes CDR1 LNHDA and CDR2 SQIVND (reference sequence). Trimming removed 4 bases at V and 6 bases at J, with 3 bases between. The chain's CDR3 is CASSNYEKLFF. CDR3 in DNA: TGTGCCAGTAGTAATTATGAAAAACTGTTTTTT.

The V and J genes are TRBV9 and TRBJ1-1; D is ambiguous. The CDR3 loop spans 15 amino acids. Germline CDR1 and CDR2: SGDLS and YYNGEE. V lost 4 bases to trimming and J lost 1 base, with 14 bases between them. The CDR3 reads CASSQKPIGNTEAFF. The CDR3 coding sequence is TGTGCCAGCAGCCAAAAACCTATAGGGAACACTGAAGCTTTCTTT. Based on the CDR3 plus reference TRBV9 and TRBJ1-1, the full variable domain is DSGVTQTPKHLITATGQRVTLRCSPRSGDLSVYWYQQSLDQGLQFLIQYYNGEERAKGNILERFSAQQFPDLHSELNLSSLELGDSALYFCASSQKPIGNTEAFFGQGTRLTVV.

This chain uses TRBV2 with TRBJ2-5; D possibly corresponds to TRBD2 (5 bases). Germline loops: CDR1 SNHLY, CDR2 FYNNEI. CDR3 size: 14 residues. Trimming removed 6 bases from V and 3 bases from J, with 14 bases in between. CDR3 in amino acids: CASRGATTEETQYF. The DNA for the CDR3 is TGTGCCAGCAGGGGAGCTACTACTGAAGAGACCCAGTACTTC. Complete variable domain (other parts from reference TRBV2 and TRBJ2-5): EPEVTQTPSHQVTQMGQEVILRCVPISNHLYFYWYRQILGQKVEFLVSFYNNEISEKSEIFDDQFSVERPDGSNFTLKIRSTKLEDSAMYFCASRGATTEETQYFGPGTRLLVL.

The rearrangement joins TRBV4-1 to TRBJ1-5, with D uncertain. Germline loops: CDR1 MGHRA, CDR2 YSYEKL. V gave up 1 base and J gave up 3 bases, with 13 bases separating them. The CDR3 is 16 amino acids. The CDR3 DNA reads TGCGCCAGCAGCCAAGTAACCGCCGAGTACAATCAGCCCCAGCATTTT. Residues: CASSQVTAEYNQPQHF.

J is TRBJ1-5 and V is TRBV4-1, with a weak D call TRBD1 (6 bases). Trimming left V 0 bases short and J 3 bases short, with 9 bases between. Germline V gene data show CDR1 as MGHRA and CDR2 as YSYEKL. The CDR3 contains 15 residues. DNA for the CDR3: TGCGCCAGCAGCCAAGAAGGGGGATTCAATCAGCCCCAGCATTTT. It is translated as CASSQEGGFNQPQHF.

The rearrangement joins TRBV19 to TRBJ1-2; D call uncertain. The CDR3 length is 12 residues. V was pared by 3 bases and J by 8 bases, with 10 bases between. Looked up from germline, CDR1 is LNHDA and CDR2 is SQIVND (reference sequence). CDR3 protein: CASSIGRRGYTF. CDR3 DNA sequence: TGTGCCAGTAGTATTGGCAGGCGCGGCTACACCTTC.